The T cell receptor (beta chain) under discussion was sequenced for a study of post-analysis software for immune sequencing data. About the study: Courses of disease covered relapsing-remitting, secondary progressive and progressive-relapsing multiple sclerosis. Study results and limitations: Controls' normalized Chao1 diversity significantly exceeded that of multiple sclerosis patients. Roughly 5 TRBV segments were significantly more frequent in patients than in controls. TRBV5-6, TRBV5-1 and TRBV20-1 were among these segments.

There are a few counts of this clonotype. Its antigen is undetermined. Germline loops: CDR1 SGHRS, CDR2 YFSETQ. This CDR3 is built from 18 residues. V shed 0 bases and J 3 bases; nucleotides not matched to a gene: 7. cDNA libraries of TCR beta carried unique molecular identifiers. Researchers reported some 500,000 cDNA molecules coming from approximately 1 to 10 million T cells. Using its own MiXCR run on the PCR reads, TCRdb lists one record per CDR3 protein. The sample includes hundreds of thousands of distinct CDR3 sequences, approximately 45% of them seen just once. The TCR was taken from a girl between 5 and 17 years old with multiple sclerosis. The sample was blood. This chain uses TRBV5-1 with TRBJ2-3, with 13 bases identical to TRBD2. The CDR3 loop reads CASSLESPGLAGTDTQYF. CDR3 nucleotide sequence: TGCGCCAGCAGCTTGGAGAGCCCGGGACTAGCGGGAACAGATACGCAGTATTTT.